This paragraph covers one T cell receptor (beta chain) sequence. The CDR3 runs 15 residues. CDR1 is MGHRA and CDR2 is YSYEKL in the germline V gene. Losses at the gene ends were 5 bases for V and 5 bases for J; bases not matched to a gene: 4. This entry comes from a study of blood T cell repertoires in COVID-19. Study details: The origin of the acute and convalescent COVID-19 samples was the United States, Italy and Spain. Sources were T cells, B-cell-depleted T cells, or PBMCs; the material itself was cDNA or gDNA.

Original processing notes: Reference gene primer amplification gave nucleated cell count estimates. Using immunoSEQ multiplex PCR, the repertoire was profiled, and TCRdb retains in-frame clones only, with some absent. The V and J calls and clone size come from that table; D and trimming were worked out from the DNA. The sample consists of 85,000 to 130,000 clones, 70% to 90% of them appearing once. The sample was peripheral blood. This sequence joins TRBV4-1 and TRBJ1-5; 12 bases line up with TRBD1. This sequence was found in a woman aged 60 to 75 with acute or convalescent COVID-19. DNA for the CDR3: TGCGCCAGCAGCGCGGGACAGGGGGCTTATCAGCCCCAGCATTTT. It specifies CASSAGQGAYQPQHF.